One and the same sample provided the 5 T cell receptor beta chains below, sequenced in a study of T cells after yellow fever vaccination. MiXCR, applied by TCRdb to the 5' RACE reads, yields one record per CDR3 protein. The sample has about 50,000 distinct CDR3 sequences, approximately 5.5% seen once. The sample in question was PBMCs, either bulk or a sorted T-cell subset (CD4+, CD8+, memory, or dextramer-sorted; not recorded which), obtained on the day of the yellow fever booster vaccination. Receptors originate from a man younger than 35 who received the YFV17D yellow fever vaccine.

This clonotype appeared a few times. The chain uses TRBV5-6 and TRBJ1-6; a possible D gene is TRBD1 (5 bases). From germline, CDR1 is SGHDT and CDR2 YYEEEE. The CDR3 is 15 residues long. V was clipped by 6 bases and J by 2 bases, with 12 bases between them. As DNA, the CDR3 is TGTGCCAGCATCGACAGAGGGGCCTATAATTCACCCCTCCACTTT. It yields the protein CASIDRGAYNSPLHF.

Notes on this clonotype: One end of the junction does not line up with germline, which may come from a read error. This chain uses TRBV10-3 with TRBJ2-5; D is unclear. CDR3 length: 12 residues. CDR1 and CDR2 (germline): ENHRY, SYGVKD. CDR3 DNA sequence: TGTGCCATCAGTGATTACCAGGAGACCCAGTACTTC. Translated: CAISDYQETQYF.

The chain recombines TRBV7-9 with TRBJ1-2, with TRBD1 identical over 7 bases. Germline loops: CDR1 SEHNR, CDR2 FQNEAQ (reference sequence). The V and J ends lost 1 base and 5 bases, in that order; junction bases with no gene match: 7. The CDR3 contains 15 residues. The CDR3 is CASSLVSDREYGYTF. The CDR3 bases are TGTGCCAGCAGCTTAGTTAGCGACAGGGAATATGGCTACACCTTC.

The CDR3 coding sequence is TGTGCCAGCAGTTACGGACAGGGTATGGCCGGGGAGCTGTTTTTT. This gives the protein CASSYGQGMAGELFF. The gene calls are TRBV6-5 and TRBJ2-2, with 8 bases fitting TRBD1. V lost 2 bases to trimming and J lost 6 bases; unmatched junction nucleotides: 5. Germline V gives CDR1 MNHEY, CDR2 SVGAGI. This CDR3 is 15 amino acids long.

This clonotype was seen many times. V usage is TRBV5-1 and J usage is TRBJ2-7; D not certain. Germline V lookup: CDR1 SGHRS, CDR2 YFSETQ. The CDR3 loop spans 16 amino acids. Trimming left V 1 base short and J 0 bases short, with 14 bases between. The CDR3 region is CASSLNLVKSSYEQYF. The CDR3 nucleotides are TGCGCCAGCAGCTTGAATCTGGTAAAGAGCTCCTACGAGCAGTACTTC.